This T cell receptor beta chain is drawn from a study of molecular identifiers for immune sequencing clone quantification. Each CDR3 protein is one row after TCRdb ran MiXCR on the PCR reads. The data contain around 480,000 distinct CDR3 sequences, around a fifth of them singletons. Trimming removed 3 bases from V and 5 bases from J, with 13 bases in between. The CDR3 loop spans 14 amino acids. Source material: naive CD8+ T cells from blood, with Jurkat cell RNA spiked in. Subset indicated: FACS-sorted CD8+CD4-CCR7+CD45RA+ naive T cells. This TCR derives from a human donor in good health. Some libraries in this study had Jurkat cell RNA spiked in. The chain is built from TRBV12-3 or TRBV12-4 and TRBJ2-5, with a possible D match to TRBD1 (6 bases). The CDR3 nucleotides are TGTGCCAGCAGTTTCCGTCAGGGGCCGGAGACCCAGTACTTC. As protein: CASSFRQGPETQYF.